What follows describes a single T cell receptor (beta chain). The CDR3 extends over 13 amino acids. Germline loops: CDR1 SQVTM, CDR2 ANQGSEA. V lost 8 bases to trimming and J lost 0 bases, with 13 bases between them. The record originates from a study of blood T cell repertoires in COVID-19. The data were produced by immunoSEQ multiplex PCR, yet TCRdb's version contains in-frame clones alone and is incomplete. The repertoire has some 120,000 clones, roughly 91% of them found once; the top ten carry approximately 1.4%. The sequence came from a human donor in a cohort sampled during active COVID-19. V gene TRBV29-1 combines with J gene TRBJ1-2; maybe TRBD1 (6 bases). The sequencing input was peripheral blood. CDR3 nucleotides: TGCAGCTCGAGGGGGGGGACTAACTATGGCTACACCTTC. Translated: CSSRGGTNYGYTF.